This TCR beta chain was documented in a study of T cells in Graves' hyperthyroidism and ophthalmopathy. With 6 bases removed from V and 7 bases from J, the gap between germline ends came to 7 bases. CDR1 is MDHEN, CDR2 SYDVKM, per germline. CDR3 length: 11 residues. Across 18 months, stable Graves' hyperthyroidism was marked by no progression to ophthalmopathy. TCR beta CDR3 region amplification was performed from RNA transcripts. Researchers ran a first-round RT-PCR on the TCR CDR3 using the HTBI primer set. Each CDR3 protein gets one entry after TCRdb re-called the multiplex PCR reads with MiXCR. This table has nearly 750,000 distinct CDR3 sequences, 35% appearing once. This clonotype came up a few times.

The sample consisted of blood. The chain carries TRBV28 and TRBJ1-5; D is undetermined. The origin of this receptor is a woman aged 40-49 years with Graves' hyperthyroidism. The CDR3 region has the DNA TGTGCCAGCAGCAACACACAGCCCCAGCATTTT. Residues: CASSNTQPQHF.